The 7 T cell receptor beta chains in this list originate from one sample, sequenced in a study of CD8 T cells in ankylosing spondylitis. TCRdb re-called the 5' RACE reads through MiXCR, storing one row per CDR3 protein. The table includes 69,000 or so distinct CDR3 sequences, approximately 5% detected once. Sequenced input: blood, either unsorted or a sorted T cell fraction (not recorded which). The receptor set was obtained from a male donor with ankylosing spondylitis or in good health (not recorded which).

In this sample, this clonotype turned up many times. The chain combines TRBV12-3 or TRBV12-4 with TRBJ1-4, with D possibly TRBD1 on 6 matching bases. Trimming stripped 4 bases from V and 6 bases from J, with 15 bases between. The CDR3 runs 15 residues. CDR3 in amino acids: CASSSSGGAYEKLFF. The CDR3 DNA is TGTGCCAGCAGTTCGTCCGGGGGGGCCTATGAAAAACTGTTTTTT.

This clonotype was counted a few times. V and J are TRBV30 and TRBJ2-7, with TRBD1 matching over 8 bases. CDR3 length: 14 amino acids. Looked up from germline, CDR1 is GTSNPN and CDR2 is SVGIG (reference sequence). V shed 0 bases and J 2 bases; nucleotides not matched to a gene: 3. DNA of the CDR3: TGTGCCTGGAGTGTAGGCAGGGGGCCCTACGAGCAGTACTTC. This codes for CAWSVGRGPYEQYF. Drawing the rest from reference TRBV30 and TRBJ2-7, the complete variable domain is SQTIHQWPATLVQPVGSPLSLECTVEGTSNPNLYWYRQAAGRGLQLLFYSVGIGQISSEVPQNLSASRPQDRQFILSSKKLLLSDSGFYLCAWSVGRGPYEQYFGPGTRLTVT.

This clonotype appeared many times. The chain couples TRBV18 to TRBJ2-3; 12 nucleotides match TRBD2. This CDR3 is 16 amino acids long. J gave up 6 bases and V 3 bases, and 7 bases lay outside the gene matches. Per germline, CDR1 KGHSH and CDR2 LQKENI. For the CDR3, the DNA is TGTGCCAGCTCACCTCCGCTAGCGGGGGGGAAGGATACGCAGTATTTT. This sequence encodes CASSPPLAGGKDTQYF.

The sample holds many counts of this clonotype. V and J are TRBV11-2 and TRBJ2-2, with 11 nucleotides matching TRBD1. The CDR3 runs 15 residues. Trimming at V came to 5 bases and at J to 6 bases, leaving 5 bases not matched to a gene. The germline CDR1 and CDR2 sequences are SGHAT and FQNNGV. CDR3 in amino acids: CASSRTGGEAGELFF. In DNA, the CDR3 is TGTGCCAGCAGCCGGACAGGGGGCGAGGCCGGGGAGCTGTTTTTT.

This clonotype was seen at least ten times. CDR3 DNA sequence: TGTGCCAGCAGCTTAGGGGGCAATTACGGCAATGAGCAGTTCTTC. It yields the protein CASSLGGNYGNEQFF. V usage is TRBV7-7 and J usage is TRBJ2-1; a possible D gene is TRBD1 (5 bases). V was trimmed by 1 base and J by 6 bases, leaving 13 bases between them. From germline, CDR1 is SSHAT and CDR2 FNYEAQ (reference sequence). The CDR3 has 15 residues. Looking up the rest from reference TRBV7-7 and TRBJ2-1 gives the full variable domain: GAGVSQSPRYKVTKRGQDVTLRCDPISSHATLYWYQQALGQGPEFLTYFNYEAQPDKSGLPSDRFSAERPEGSISTLTIQRTEQRDSAMYRCASSLGGNYGNEQFFGPGTRLTVL.

This clonotype was seen ten or more times. CDR3 amino acids: CASSGRAGGTDTQYF. In nucleotides, the CDR3 is TGTGCCAGCAGCGGCCGTGCCGGGGGCACAGATACGCAGTATTTT. The rearrangement links TRBV7-2 to TRBJ2-3; D might be TRBD2 (5 bases). V was clipped by 5 bases and J by 1 base, with 13 bases between them. CDR3 size: 15 residues. Germline CDR1 reads SGHTA; CDR2 reads FQGNSA.

This clonotype showed up many times. J is TRBJ2-2 and V is TRBV11-3; D is unresolved. This CDR3 spans 11 amino acids. V lost 8 bases, J lost 6 bases, and 7 bases lay in between. Germline V gives CDR1 SGHNT, CDR2 YENEEA. The CDR3 nucleotides read TGTGCCAGCGGGTCGGCCGGGGAGCTGTTTTTT. This codes for CASGSAGELFF.